The 18 T cell receptor beta chains below come from one sample, sequenced in a study of regulatory T cells in long-lasting Graves disease. Sequencing libraries for TCR beta were prepared with iRepertoire HTBI primers and Arm-PCR of CDR3 regions. TCRdb redid the calling of the multiplex PCR reads with MiXCR, one entry per CDR3 protein. Of about 660,000 distinct CDR3 sequences in the sample, 25% to 35% were seen once. The time point: persistent/refractory GD, antithyroid drugs over 5 years with positive TRAb. Isolated PBMC RNA provided the starting material for the TCR library. The sequencing used peripheral blood mononuclear cells (PBMCs), collected when the disease was refractory, from a patient treated with antithyroid drugs. The receptors shown here come from a female donor with Graves disease.

The rearrangement uses TRBV28 and TRBJ1-5, with D perhaps matching TRBD1 (6 bases). Germline V lookup: CDR1 MDHEN, CDR2 SYDVKM. CDR3 size: 16 residues. V was pared by 3 bases and J by 3 bases, with 15 bases between. The CDR3 region is CASSFRGIRDNQPQHF. The CDR3 nucleotides read TGTGCCAGCAGTTTTAGGGGGATAAGGGACAATCAGCCCCAGCATTTT.

This clonotype was counted a few times. J is TRBJ2-7 and V is TRBV5-1; 10 nucleotides align to TRBD2. Germline CDR1 is SGHRS and CDR2 is YFSETQ. The CDR3 has 14 amino acids. J was trimmed by 3 bases and V by 4 bases; bases with no gene match: 4. CDR3 DNA: TGCGCCAGCAGCCCTACTAGCGGGAACTACGAGCAGTACTTC. Translating it yields CASSPTSGNYEQYF.

In its sample, this clonotype was seen a few times. This chain links TRBV9 with TRBJ2-2, with TRBD1 identical over 7 bases. Unmatched junction bases numbered 5, after V lost 4 bases and J lost 5 bases. This CDR3 has 14 residues. Germline CDR1 reads SGDLS; CDR2 reads YYNGEE. In DNA, the CDR3 is TGTGCCAGCAGCACGACAGGGTCAACCGGGGAGCTGTTTTTT. Translating gives CASSTTGSTGELFF.

The chain couples TRBV20-1 to TRBJ2-1; TRBD2 aligns across 12 bases. Germline V lookup: CDR1 DFQATT, CDR2 SNEGSKA (reference sequence). The CDR3 spans 18 residues. The trim removed 1 base at V and 0 bases at J, leaving 7 bases unmatched. This CDR3 is CSARVRTSGDSSYNEQFF. The CDR3 nucleotides read TGCAGTGCTAGAGTTCGGACTAGCGGGGATAGCTCCTACAATGAGCAGTTCTTC.

This clonotype was observed a handful of times. V gene TRBV6-5 combines with J gene TRBJ1-1, with no clear D. This CDR3 is 19 amino acids long. Germline values: CDR1 MNHEY, CDR2 SVGAGI. V lost 0 bases and J 3 bases, leaving 23 bases between the germline ends. The CDR3 loop reads CASSYSWYGELPLDTEAFF. DNA for the CDR3: TGTGCCAGCAGTTACTCGTGGTATGGGGAGCTTCCTTTGGACACTGAAGCTTTCTTT.

This clonotype came up once. The CDR3 DNA reads as TGTGCCAGCAGTGAAGCGACAGGGGGAGGGAATCAGCCCCAGCATTTT. It encodes CASSEATGGGNQPQHF. This rearrangement joins TRBV6-1 to TRBJ1-5, with 9 nucleotides matching TRBD1. Trimming took 0 bases from V and 4 from J; bases not matched to a gene: 4. CDR3 size: 16 residues. Germline V gene lookup returns CDR1 MNHNS and CDR2 SASEGT.

The gene calls are TRBV13 and TRBJ2-1, with D unresolved. This CDR3 comprises 12 residues. The germline V gene has CDR1 PRHDT and CDR2 FYEKMQ (reference sequence). V was clipped by 7 bases and J by 5 bases, with 9 bases between them. CDR3 residues: CASTEGDNEQFF. DNA for the CDR3: TGTGCCAGCACAGAAGGCGACAATGAGCAGTTCTTC.

This clonotype was detected only a few times. The chain is built from TRBV20-1 and TRBJ2-7, with 8 bases that match TRBD2. After removal of 1 base from V and 3 bases from J, the junction contained 2 bases not matched to a gene. Germline V gene lookup returns CDR1 DFQATT and CDR2 SNEGSKA (reference sequence). This CDR3 is built from 13 residues. The CDR3 here is CSARVSGNYEQYF. The CDR3 DNA is TGCAGTGCTAGAGTTAGCGGGAACTACGAGCAGTACTTC.

This clonotype was seen repeatedly, ten times or more. CDR3 DNA: TGCGCCAGCAGCTCCCAGGGGGCCAGCACTGAAGCTTTCTTT. Its translation is CASSSQGASTEAFF. This chain joins TRBV5-1 and TRBJ1-1; 8 bases match TRBD1. There are 14 residues in the CDR3. CDR1 and CDR2 (germline): SGHRS, YFSETQ. V dropped 3 bases and J dropped 4; count of bases not matched to a gene: 5.

This clonotype came up many times. This chain connects TRBV28 to TRBJ1-1; D is unresolved. Germline V CDR1 and CDR2: MDHEN, SYDVKM. With 5 bases removed from V and 7 bases from J, the gap between germline ends came to 11 bases. This CDR3 has 12 residues. The CDR3 region is CASSPGPYEAFF. The CDR3 coding sequence is TGTGCCAGCAGTCCCGGGCCCTATGAAGCTTTCTTT.

The DNA for the CDR3 is TGCGCCAGCAGCCACCGGGACAGGGTTCATAGCAATCAGCCCCAGCATTTT. Translated: CASSHRDRVHSNQPQHF. The gene calls are TRBV5-1 and TRBJ1-5; the match to TRBD1 covers 9 bases. From germline, CDR1 is SGHRS and CDR2 YFSETQ. This CDR3 contains 17 residues. V lost 4 bases to trimming and J lost 0 bases; unmatched junction nucleotides: 8.

The chain links TRBV7-6 to TRBJ2-7; 7 nucleotides align to TRBD2. After removal of 5 bases from V and 1 base from J, the junction contained 17 bases not matched to a gene. Per germline, CDR1 SGHVS and CDR2 FNYEAQ. The CDR3 spans 18 residues. CDR3 sequence (DNA): TGTGCCAGCAGCCAGTACTCGCGGGAGTGGGCTTTTTCCTACGAGCAGTACTTC. This encodes CASSQYSREWAFSYEQYF.

The table lists this clonotype with a few counts. The chain combines TRBV18 with TRBJ2-5; tentative D call: TRBD2 (5 bases). The germline V gene has CDR1 KGHSH and CDR2 LQKENI. The CDR3 has 14 amino acids. The V and J ends lost 3 bases and 4 bases respectively, with 12 bases between them. The CDR3 region is CASSPRGLPETQYF. CDR3 nucleotide sequence: TGTGCCAGCTCACCTAGAGGGCTCCCAGAGACCCAGTACTTC.

This chain uses TRBV9 with TRBJ1-2, with D perhaps matching TRBD1 (5 bases). The CDR3 length is 14 residues. Germline V gives CDR1 SGDLS, CDR2 YYNGEE. V lost 0 bases, J lost 4 bases, and 10 bases lay in between. CDR3 DNA sequence: TGTGCCAGCAGCGTAGTAGAAGGGACCTATGGCTACACCTTC. This encodes CASSVVEGTYGYTF.

The chain joins TRBV6-2 or TRBV6-3 to TRBJ1-4; tentatively, D is TRBD1 (6 bases). This CDR3 comprises 17 residues. V was clipped by 5 bases and J by 3 bases, with 19 bases between them. The germline V gene has CDR1 MNHEY and CDR2 SVGEGT. The CDR3 DNA follows: TGTGCCAGCAGTAAAGGGGGTGACAGGCGGGCTAATGAAAAACTGTTTTTT. Protein sequence: CASSKGGDRRANEKLFF.

This clonotype was found once. V is TRBV9 and J is TRBJ1-2; D might be TRBD1 (5 bases). This CDR3 contains 16 residues. The germline CDR1 and CDR2 sequences are SGDLS and YYNGEE. V was clipped by 2 bases and J by 1 base, with 15 bases between them. The CDR3 loop reads CASSVGEGSFNYGYTF. The CDR3 nucleotides read TGTGCCAGCAGCGTTGGGGAGGGGAGTTTTAACTATGGCTACACCTTC.

The rearrangement links TRBV10-3 to TRBJ2-7, with D possibly TRBD2 on 5 matching bases. This CDR3 comprises 13 residues. CDR1 ENHRY and CDR2 SYGVKD come from the germline V gene. With 3 bases removed from V and 3 bases from J, the gap between germline ends came to 9 bases. CDR3 protein: CAISDEGLYEQYF. DNA for the CDR3: TGTGCCATCAGTGATGAGGGTCTCTACGAGCAGTACTTC.

The sample holds a few counts of this clonotype. This rearrangement joins TRBV18 to TRBJ1-1; no reliable D call. The ends were cut back, 6 bases at V and 5 bases at J, with 10 bases in the middle. Per the germline V gene, CDR1 is KGHSH and CDR2 is LQKENI. The CDR3 loop spans 12 amino acids. CDR3 protein: CASSHKGTEAFF. In nucleotides, the CDR3 is TGTGCCAGCTCTCACAAGGGAACTGAAGCTTTCTTT.